Below, 26 T cell receptor beta chains from the same sample are listed, as sequenced in a study of T-cell memory formation after mild COVID-19. Via MiXCR, TCRdb re-called the 5' RACE reads, giving one row per CDR3 protein. The table has 400,000 to 500,000 distinct CDR3 sequences, roughly 20% seen once. Sequenced material: PBMCs or a T cell subset sorted from them (not recorded which). Receptor source: an adult woman who had mild COVID-19 (a few samples of this study predate the infection). Cell type and time point are not known.

The sample holds a few counts of this clonotype. The chain links TRBV21-1 to TRBJ2-7; the D call TRBD1 from the table was never checked on the DNA. TRBV21-1 is described as a pseudogene. This CDR3 spans 16 amino acids. The CDR3 is CASSKVGIGGNYEQYF. The CDR3, as DNA: TGTGCCAGCAGCAAGGTCGGGATAGGGGGAAACTACGAGCAGTACTTC.

This clonotype was seen a few times. This sequence joins TRBV14 and TRBJ2-2; 13 bases fit TRBD2. The CDR3 has 17 residues. J lost 4 bases, V lost 0 bases, and 2 bases had no gene match. Germline V gives CDR1 SGHDN, CDR2 FVKESK. CDR3 DNA: TGTGCCAGCAGCCAAGATACTAGCGGGGGGGCCACCGGGGAGCTGTTTTTT. Its protein is CASSQDTSGGATGELFF. The variable domain in full, with the rest retrieved from reference TRBV14 and TRBJ2-2, is EAGVTQFPSHSVIEKGQTVTLRCDPISGHDNLYWYRRVMGKEIKFLLHFVKESKQDESGMPNNRFLAERTGGTYSTLKVQPAELEDSGVYFCASSQDTSGGATGELFFGEGSRLTVL.

The J gene is TRBJ2-7, the V gene TRBV7-9, with 7 bases fitting TRBD1. V shed 5 bases and J 3 bases; nucleotides not matched to a gene: 10. Germline CDR1 reads SEHNR; CDR2 reads FQNEAQ (reference sequence). The CDR3 consists of 15 residues. As DNA, the CDR3 is TGTGCCAGCAGCCCGCAGGACAGGAGGCGCTACGAGCAGTACTTC. It encodes CASSPQDRRRYEQYF.

Only a few counts were recorded for this clonotype. The rearrangement uses TRBV7-2 and TRBJ1-1; 11 nucleotides line up with TRBD1. The V gene's germline CDR1 is SGHTA and CDR2 FQGNSA. The CDR3 is 14 amino acids. V was clipped by 5 bases and J by 5 bases; unmatched bases: 4. CDR3 bases: TGTGCCAGCAGCGGACAGGGGGCGGGAACTGAAGCTTTCTTT. This sequence encodes CASSGQGAGTEAFF.

This clonotype turned up a few times. The genes are TRBV7-6 and TRBJ1-2; the D is unclear. The CDR3 extends over 14 amino acids. The germline V gene encodes CDR1 SGHVS and CDR2 FNYEAQ. V lost 2 bases and J lost 1, with 8 bases in between. The CDR3 DNA sequence: TGTGCCAGCAGCTTATTCGGGGTTAACTATGGCTACACCTTC. It translates to CASSLFGVNYGYTF.

V and J are TRBV7-3 and TRBJ1-3, with D unclear. Trimming took off 5 bases at V and 0 bases at J, with 11 bases between the two ends. This CDR3 has 15 amino acids. Per the germline V gene, CDR1 is SGHTA and CDR2 is FQGTGA. CDR3 region: CASSPSAVSGNTIYF. The DNA for the CDR3 is TGTGCCAGCAGCCCATCCGCGGTCTCTGGAAACACCATATATTTT.

This clonotype was seen a handful of times. This sequence joins TRBV18 and TRBJ1-1; weak D call: TRBD1 (5 bases). Germline values: CDR1 KGHSH, CDR2 LQKENI. V was cut by 4 bases and J by 7 bases, with 7 bases left in between. The CDR3 has 11 amino acids. CDR3 in amino acids: CASSLRDEAFF. The CDR3 DNA reads as TGTGCCAGCTCACTCAGGGATGAAGCTTTCTTT. The variable domain in full, completed from reference TRBV18 and TRBJ1-1, reads NAGVMQNPRHLVRRRGQEARLRCSPMKGHSHVYWYRQLPEEGLKFMVYLQKENIIDESGMPKERFSAEFPKEGPSILRIQQVVRGDSAAYFCASSLRDEAFFGQGTRLTVV.

The chain links TRBV7-2 to TRBJ2-3, with 13 bases lining up with TRBD2. V dropped 4 bases and J dropped 5; count of bases not matched to a gene: 6. This CDR3 is built from 16 residues. Germline CDR1 is SGHTA and CDR2 is FQGNSA. CDR3 sequence: CASSSLAGGLLDTQYF. CDR3 nucleotide sequence: TGTGCCAGCAGCTCACTAGCGGGAGGGCTATTAGATACGCAGTATTTT.

This clonotype was recorded a few times. CDR3 nucleotide sequence: TGTGCCAGCTCACCACCTAGCATACCCTATGGCTACACCTTC. Translated: CASSPPSIPYGYTF. The chain has TRBV18 and TRBJ1-2, with no clear D. Germline V gene data show CDR1 as KGHSH and CDR2 as LQKENI. The CDR3 spans 14 residues. Deletions cut 0 bases from V and 4 bases from J, with 9 bases between. Together with reference TRBV18 and TRBJ1-2, the CDR3 gives the full variable domain: NAGVMQNPRHLVRRRGQEARLRCSPMKGHSHVYWYRQLPEEGLKFMVYLQKENIIDESGMPKERFSAEFPKEGPSILRIQQVVRGDSAAYFCASSPPSIPYGYTFGSGTRLTVV.

The rearrangement uses TRBV20-1 and TRBJ1-1; D perhaps matches TRBD1 (5 bases). Germline V gives CDR1 DFQATT, CDR2 SNEGSKA (reference sequence). The CDR3 is 15 residues long. Trimming removed 1 base at V and 3 bases at J, with 15 bases between. The CDR3 DNA is TGCAGTGCTAGAGGGCGGTCAGGGTCGTACACTGAAGCTTTCTTT. Protein sequence: CSARGRSGSYTEAFF.

The V call is TRBV20-1, the J call TRBJ1-3, with 9 bases lining up with TRBD1. The CDR3 is 14 amino acids. CDR1 is DFQATT, CDR2 SNEGSKA, per germline (reference sequence). V gave up 6 bases and J gave up 1 base; unmatched junction bases: 4. The CDR3 sequence: CSAPTGGSGNTIYF. CDR3 in DNA: TGCAGTGCCCCGACAGGGGGGTCTGGAAACACCATATATTTT.

The chain carries TRBV25-1 and TRBJ2-3; D call uncertain. V was trimmed by 6 bases and J by 1 base, leaving 8 bases between them. Germline V gene lookup returns CDR1 MGHDK and CDR2 SYGVNS. This CDR3 is built from 13 residues. The CDR3 DNA reads as TGTGCCAGCAGCAGAACTGGCACAGATACGCAGTATTTT. Translated: CASSRTGTDTQYF.

The chain uses TRBV6-6 and TRBJ2-7; D is uncertain. V lost 5 bases to trimming and J lost 5 bases, with 10 bases between them. The CDR3 length is 12 residues. Germline V gene lookup returns CDR1 MNHNY and CDR2 SVGAGI (reference sequence). Written as DNA, the CDR3 is TGTGCCAGCAGTACCACCGGCAACGAGCAGTACTTC. Translating it yields CASSTTGNEQYF.

This clonotype has a handful of counts. V is TRBV27 and J is TRBJ1-1; D possibly corresponds to TRBD1 (5 bases). The V end was cut by 6 bases, the J end by 1 base, with 24 bases between. Germline CDR1 reads MNHEY; CDR2 reads SMNVEV (reference sequence). The CDR3 runs 18 residues. Here the CDR3 reads CASSPTAGRYRWNTEAFF. For the CDR3, the DNA is TGTGCCAGCAGCCCTACCGCTGGCCGATACAGGTGGAACACTGAAGCTTTCTTT.

The chain carries TRBV7-9 and TRBJ1-1; 8 bases are shared with TRBD1. V lost 8 bases, J lost 3 bases, and 2 bases stayed unmatched. Germline V gene sequence: CDR1 SEHNR, CDR2 FQNEAQ (reference sequence). This CDR3 comprises 12 residues. CDR3 residues: CASVDRDTEAFF. The CDR3 nucleotides are TGTGCCAGCGTGGACAGGGACACTGAAGCTTTCTTT.

This clonotype was seen a handful of times. The V and J genes are TRBV25-1 and TRBJ2-1; D may be TRBD1 (6 bases). The V and J ends lost 7 bases and 8 bases respectively, with 18 bases between them. This CDR3 has 14 amino acids. Germline lookup yields CDR1 MGHDK and CDR2 SYGVNS. The CDR3 spells CASKIRGTTDEQFF. Here the CDR3 DNA reads TGTGCCAGCAAGATCAGGGGTACGACCGATGAGCAGTTCTTC.

The chain couples TRBV20-1 to TRBJ1-1; D gene uncertain. Germline CDR1 is DFQATT and CDR2 is SNEGSKA (reference sequence). V gave up 1 base and J gave up 1 base, with 13 bases separating them. CDR3 length: 15 residues. As DNA, the CDR3 is TGCAGTGCTAGAGTCCAGAGTACCTCGAACACTGAAGCTTTCTTT. Protein: CSARVQSTSNTEAFF.

The chain employs TRBV12-3 or TRBV12-4 and TRBJ1-2; D is unresolved. The CDR3 contains 12 residues. V was cut by 6 bases and J by 8 bases, with 13 bases left in between. CDR3 region: CASSTQQQGYTF. In DNA, the CDR3 is TGTGCCAGCAGCACCCAACAACAAGGCTACACCTTC.

In its sample, this clonotype was seen a few times. The chain combines TRBV12-3 or TRBV12-4 with TRBJ2-1; the D is unclear. The V gene lost 0 bases and the J gene lost 12 bases, with 12 bases spanning the gap. CDR3 length: 13 residues. CDR3 sequence reads: CASSLALDHTQFF. DNA of the CDR3: TGTGCCAGCAGTTTAGCGCTCGACCATACGCAGTTCTTC.

Of note for this clonotype: A junction end diverges from the germline sequence, so it may reflect a read error. This chain links TRBV14 with TRBJ2-1, with TRBD1 identical over 7 bases. Germline CDR1 SGHDN, CDR2 FVKESK. CDR3 size: 13 residues. The CDR3 protein is CATSDRVYNEQFF. The CDR3 region has the DNA TGTGCCACCAGCGACAGGGTCTACAATGAGCAGTTCTTC.

This clonotype was counted between two and nine times. J is TRBJ2-6 and V is TRBV29-1; TRBD1 might be the D (6 bases). V was shortened by 4 bases and J by 2 bases, with 12 bases between the two germline ends. Germline CDR1 SQVTM, CDR2 ANQGSEA. The CDR3 covers 15 residues. The CDR3 protein is CSVASPGAGANVLTF. The CDR3 nucleotides are TGCAGCGTTGCGTCCCCAGGGGCTGGGGCCAACGTCCTGACTTTC.

This sequence joins TRBV12-3 or TRBV12-4 and TRBJ2-1, with D hard to call. The CDR3 loop spans 15 amino acids. Trimming cost V 4 bases and J 5 bases, with 15 bases left between them. The CDR3 bases are TGTGCCAGCAGTTATAAACCAGACCTTAACAATGAGCAGTTCTTC. Amino acid sequence: CASSYKPDLNNEQFF.

In its sample, this clonotype was seen a few times. This CDR3 fails to terminate in the conserved phenylalanine or tryptophan, so it likely reflects a read error. The chain is built from TRBV6-5 and TRBJ2-1, with 10 bases lining up with TRBD2. The CDR3 loop spans 18 amino acids. V gave up 7 bases and J gave up 3 bases; unmatched junction bases: 15. The germline CDR1 and CDR2 sequences are MNHEY and SVGAGI. The CDR3: CASIQHYNLAGVYNEQFL. The DNA for the CDR3 is TGTGCCAGCATTCAACATTACAACCTAGCGGGAGTCTACAATGAGCAGTTCCTC.

In DNA, the CDR3 is TGTGCCAGCAGCTTAGGGGCCCAGGGGGCACGGAACACTGAAGCTTTCTTT. Amino acid sequence: CASSLGAQGARNTEAFF. The chain carries TRBV13 and TRBJ1-1, with 8 positions matching TRBD1. This CDR3 contains 17 residues. After removal of 0 bases from V and 1 base from J, the junction contained 7 bases not matched to a gene. Germline V lookup: CDR1 PRHDT, CDR2 FYEKMQ (reference sequence).

The chain couples TRBV29-1 to TRBJ2-1; D possibly corresponds to TRBD1 (6 bases). The CDR3 has 13 amino acids. The V and J ends lost 4 bases and 10 bases respectively, with 17 bases between them. Per the germline V gene, CDR1 is SQVTM and CDR2 is ANQGSEA. CDR3 amino acids: CSVVRDMPKEQFF. In DNA, the CDR3 is TGCAGCGTTGTTAGGGACATGCCGAAGGAGCAGTTCTTC.

V usage is TRBV5-4 and J usage is TRBJ2-7, with a tentative D call TRBD1 (7 bases). V lost 3 bases, J lost 4 bases, and 17 bases lay in between. This CDR3 spans 15 amino acids. Germline V gives CDR1 SGHNT, CDR2 YYREEE (reference sequence). The CDR3: CASSWGGGGVYEQYF. As DNA, the CDR3 is TGTGCCAGCAGCTGGGGCGGAGGGGGCGTGTACGAGCAGTACTTC.